This TCR beta chain was sequenced during a study of blood T cells in healthy people across ages. The length of the CDR3 is 15 residues. Germline CDR1 reads MNHEY; CDR2 reads SMNVEV (reference sequence). Losses at the gene ends were 7 bases for V and 4 bases for J; bases not matched to a gene: 9. Primers used in a second PCR of about 6 to 11 cycles were a sample-barcoded 5' primer and a J-beta primer mix. TCRdb itself ran the 5' RACE reads through MiXCR, one entry per CDR3 protein. The data contain roughly 860,000 distinct CDR3 sequences, about 62% of them singletons. Study-wide results and limits: Per million T cells, TCR beta diversity dropped about linearly as age rose. More naive CD4+ cells and higher diversity marked long-lived donors relative to aged donors. Investigators treated diversity estimates from one million T cells as underestimates.

Comments on this clonotype: Its antigen is as yet unknown.

This chain links TRBV27 with TRBJ2-1, with 8 positions matching TRBD2. This receptor was taken from a man aged 25-45 years in good health. The sequencing input was blood. CDR3 bases: TGTGCCAGCAACACTCGCGGGGGGACTTACAATGAGCAGTTCTTC. Translated: CASNTRGGTYNEQFF.